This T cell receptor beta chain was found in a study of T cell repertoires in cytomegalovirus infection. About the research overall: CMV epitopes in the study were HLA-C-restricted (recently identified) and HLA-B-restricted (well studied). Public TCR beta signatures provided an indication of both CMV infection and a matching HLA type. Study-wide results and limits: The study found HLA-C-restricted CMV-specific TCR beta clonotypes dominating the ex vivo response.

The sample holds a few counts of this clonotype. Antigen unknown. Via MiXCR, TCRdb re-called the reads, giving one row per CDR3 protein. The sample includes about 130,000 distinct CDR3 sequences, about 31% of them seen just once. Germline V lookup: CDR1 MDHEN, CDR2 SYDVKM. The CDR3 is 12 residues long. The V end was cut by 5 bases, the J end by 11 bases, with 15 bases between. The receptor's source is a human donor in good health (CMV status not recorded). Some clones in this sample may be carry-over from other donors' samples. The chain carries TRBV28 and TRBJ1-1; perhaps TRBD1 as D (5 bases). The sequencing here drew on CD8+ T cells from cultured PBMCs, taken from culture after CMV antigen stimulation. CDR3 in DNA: TGTGCCAGCAGTCTGTGGGACCGAGGCGCTTTCTTT. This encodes CASSLWDRGAFF.